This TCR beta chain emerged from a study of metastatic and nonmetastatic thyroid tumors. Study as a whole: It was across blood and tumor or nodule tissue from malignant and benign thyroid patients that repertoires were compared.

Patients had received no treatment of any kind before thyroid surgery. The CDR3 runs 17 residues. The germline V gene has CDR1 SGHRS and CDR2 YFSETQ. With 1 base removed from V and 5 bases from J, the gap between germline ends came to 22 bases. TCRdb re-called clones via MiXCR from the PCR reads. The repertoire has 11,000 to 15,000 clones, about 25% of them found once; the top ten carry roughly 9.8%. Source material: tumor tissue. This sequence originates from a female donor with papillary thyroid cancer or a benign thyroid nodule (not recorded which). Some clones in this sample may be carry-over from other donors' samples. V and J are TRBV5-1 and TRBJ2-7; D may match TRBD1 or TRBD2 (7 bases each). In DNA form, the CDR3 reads TGCGCCAGCAGCTTGAGGGGGAGGGGGCCACTTCGGGACGAGCAGTACTTC. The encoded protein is CASSLRGRGPLRDEQYF.